This T cell receptor beta chain emerged from a study of shared clonotypes between healthy human individuals. About the research overall: The composition of the donors was two women and a few men aged 18 to 49.

The CDR3 is 15 amino acids. V lost 2 bases to trimming and J lost 1 base; unmatched junction nucleotides: 1. Per the germline V gene, CDR1 is SGHRS and CDR2 is YFSETQ. For every subset, genomic DNA was evenly distributed across several immunoSEQ plates. The protocol was immunoSEQ multiplex PCR, while the TCRdb copy is restricted to in-frame clones and leaves out a portion. Of some 350,000 clones listed, approximately 79% are singletons. Sequenced input: memory CD4+ T cells sorted from blood. This sample's subset: CD45RA-negative fraction. The rearrangement uses TRBV5-1 and TRBJ2-3; TRBD2 agrees at 10 bases. This clonotype originated in a man under 40 in good health. This chain's CDR3 is CASSFTSGGTDTQYF. CDR3 in DNA: TGCGCCAGCAGCTTTACTAGCGGGGGCACAGATACGCAGTATTTT.